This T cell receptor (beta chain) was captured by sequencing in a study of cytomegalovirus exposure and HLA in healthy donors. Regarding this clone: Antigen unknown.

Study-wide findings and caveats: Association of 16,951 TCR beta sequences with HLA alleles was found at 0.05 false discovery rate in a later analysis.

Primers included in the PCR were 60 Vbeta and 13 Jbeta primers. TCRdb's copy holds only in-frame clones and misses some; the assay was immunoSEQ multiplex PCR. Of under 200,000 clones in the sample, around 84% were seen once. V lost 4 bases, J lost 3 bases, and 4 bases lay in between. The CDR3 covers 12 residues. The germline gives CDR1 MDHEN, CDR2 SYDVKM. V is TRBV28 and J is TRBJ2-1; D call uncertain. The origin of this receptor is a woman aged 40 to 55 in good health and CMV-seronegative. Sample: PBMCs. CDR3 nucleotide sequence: TGTGCCAGCAGTTCCCTCTACAATGAGCAGTTCTTC. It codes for CASSSLYNEQFF.